These 30 T cell receptor beta chains share one sample of origin, sequenced in a study of metastatic and nonmetastatic thyroid tumors (TCRdb year 2020). No treatment had been received by any patient before thyroid surgery. Library preparation was by PCR. The sequencing machine was an Illumina HiSeq 4000. TCRdb reanalyzed the raw reads on its own, using fastp at Q25 for trimming and MiXCR for clone calling, and kept in-frame beta chains. The sample table holds about 22,000 clones, of which approximately 14% were seen once. The ten largest make up 13% to 15% of the sample. The material sequenced was tumor tissue. Source of these receptors: a female donor with papillary thyroid cancer or a benign thyroid nodule (not recorded which). Some clones in this sample may be carry-over from other donors' samples.

This clone was observed many times. V and J are TRBV5-1 and TRBJ2-3; 10 bases align to TRBD2. CDR1 SGHRS and CDR2 YFSETQ come from the germline V gene. J was trimmed by 3 bases and V by 3 bases; bases with no gene match: 7. The CDR3 spans 16 residues. The DNA for the CDR3 is TGCGCCAGCAGCTCTCAGCGGGGGGGCCGTACAGATACGCAGTATTTT. It is translated as CASSSQRGGRTDTQYF.

This clone was picked up many times. This chain links TRBV18 with TRBJ2-3, with no clear D. Trimming pared 1 base from V and 0 bases from J, leaving 8 bases between. The germline V gene encodes CDR1 KGHSH and CDR2 LQKENI. This CDR3 has 15 amino acids. The CDR3 DNA reads TGTGCCAGCTCACCACTGGCGGCTAGCACAGATACGCAGTATTTT. Residues: CASSPLAASTDTQYF.

This clone was detected many times. The chain carries TRBV19 and TRBJ2-2; 8 bases align to TRBD2. Germline-derived CDR1 and CDR2 are LNHDA and SQIVND (reference sequence). The CDR3 totals 16 residues. Losses at the gene ends were 4 bases for V and 3 bases for J; bases not matched to a gene: 7. Written as DNA, the CDR3 is TGTGCCAGTAGTAGCGAGACTAGCGCTTACACCGGGGAGCTGTTTTTT. It yields the protein CASSSETSAYTGELFF.

For this clone: The junction departs from the called germline gene at one end, perhaps through a read error. The V call is TRBV2, the J call TRBJ2-2, with D perhaps matching TRBD1 (5 bases). CDR1 and CDR2 (germline): SNHLY, FYNNEI. This CDR3 comprises 16 residues. The DNA of the CDR3 is TGTGCCAGCAGATCGCCGATACAGGCGAACACCGTGGAGCTGTTTTTT. Amino acid sequence: CASRSPIQANTVELFF. The full variable domain, its missing parts supplied by reference TRBV2 and TRBJ2-2, is EPEVTQTPSHQVTQMGQEVILRCVPISNHLYFYWYRQILGQKVEFLVSFYNNEISEKSEIFDDQFSVERPDGSNFTLKIRSTKLEDSAMYFCASRSPIQANTVELFFGEGSRLTVL.

This clone was found a few times. Given a much more abundant clone one base away, this may be a read error. This chain connects TRBV9 to TRBJ2-2; D might be TRBD1 (5 bases). Germline values: CDR1 SGDLS, CDR2 YYNGEE. The CDR3 has 13 amino acids. V dropped 4 bases and J dropped 5 bases, with 9 bases sitting between them. The CDR3 protein is CASSSRVTGELFF. The DNA for the CDR3 is TGTGCCAGCAGCTCCAGGGTAACCGGGGAGCTGTTTTTT.

The sample holds many counts of this clone. CDR3 in DNA: TGTGCCAGCAGTGAACCAGGGGAAGAGACCCAGTACTTC. Encoded protein: CASSEPGEETQYF. The chain is built from TRBV6-1 and TRBJ2-5; D may be TRBD1 (6 bases). The V gene's germline CDR1 is MNHNS and CDR2 SASEGT. V lost 2 bases and J 3 bases, leaving 7 bases between the germline ends. CDR3 size: 13 residues.

With respect to this clone: This may come from a read error, since a much larger clone is one base off. This same CDR3 is encoded by further DNA sequences in the sample. The V gene is TRBV2, the J gene TRBJ2-2; the match to TRBD2 covers 8 bases. V was pared by 4 bases and J by 7 bases, with 8 bases of the junction left unmatched. CDR1 is SNHLY, CDR2 FYNNEI, per germline. CDR3 length equals 15 residues. The CDR3 sequence: CASSGDAGGGGELFF. The CDR3 coding sequence is TGTGCCAGCAGTGGAGATGCGGGGGGCGGCGGGGAGCTGTTTTTT.

The chain links TRBV6-1 to TRBJ2-7, with unresolved D. CDR3 length equals 13 residues. The germline V gene encodes CDR1 MNHNS and CDR2 SASEGT. V was clipped by 1 base and J by 2 bases, with 6 bases between them. CDR3 sequence: CASSEVHPYEQYF. Written as DNA, the CDR3 is TGTGCCAGCAGTGAAGTTCATCCCTACGAGCAGTACTTC.

This clone has ten or more counts. The chain joins TRBV11-3 to TRBJ2-1; 9 bases fit TRBD1. Germline V gene data show CDR1 as SGHNT and CDR2 as YENEEA. CDR3 size: 14 residues. V shed 0 bases and J 10 bases; nucleotides not matched to a gene: 4. The CDR3 here is CASSLEQGAREQFF. The CDR3 DNA is TGTGCCAGCAGCTTAGAACAGGGGGCTCGGGAGCAGTTCTTC.

This clone was seen at least ten times. This rearrangement joins TRBV3-1 to TRBJ1-4; 9 bases match TRBD1. The germline V gene encodes CDR1 LGHDT and CDR2 YNNKEL (reference sequence). This CDR3 region has 15 residues. Germline trimming cut 5 bases from V and 7 bases from J; bases unmatched to any gene: 8. CDR3 coding DNA: TGTGCCAGCAGCTACGAGAGACAGGGGGGTGAAAAACTGTTTTTT. This encodes CASSYERQGGEKLFF.

The gene calls are TRBV20-1 and TRBJ2-7; D might be TRBD2 (6 bases). The germline CDR1 and CDR2 sequences are DFQATT and SNEGSKA (reference sequence). V lost 1 base, J lost 6 bases, and 13 bases lay in between. The CDR3 runs to 13 residues. CDR3 DNA sequence: TGCAGTGCTAGAGGGGTCCGGGACTTCGAGCAGTACTTC. Protein sequence: CSARGVRDFEQYF.

This clone has at least ten counts. The chain carries TRBV3-1 and TRBJ1-1; weak D call: TRBD1 (6 bases). CDR3 length: 15 amino acids. The germline V and J ends were trimmed by 1 base and 1 base, with 10 bases remaining between them. CDR1 and CDR2 from the germline V gene are LGHDT and YNNKEL (reference sequence). CDR3 sequence (DNA): TGTGCCAGCAGCCAAGTAGGGGGGTGGAACACTGAAGCTTTCTTT. It codes for CASSQVGGWNTEAFF.

This clone was counted ten times or more. The genes are TRBV4-1 and TRBJ1-4; tentatively, D is TRBD1 (5 bases). CDR1 is MGHRA and CDR2 is YSYEKL in the germline V gene. This CDR3 comprises 18 residues. V shed 0 bases and J shed 3 bases, with 17 bases lying between them. The DNA of the CDR3 is TGCGCCAGCAGCCAAGATAATATTGGGGGTGGGGCTAATGAAAAACTGTTTTTT. This codes for CASSQDNIGGGANEKLFF.

In this sample, this clone turned up many times. The chain has TRBV2 and TRBJ1-2; D is undetermined. Per the germline V gene, CDR1 is SNHLY and CDR2 is FYNNEI. This CDR3 has 14 residues. V was trimmed by 4 bases and J by 4 bases, leaving 13 bases between them. Written as DNA, the CDR3 is TGTGCCAGCAGTGTGGTGGGGTCGGGCTATGGCTACACCTTC. Encoded protein: CASSVVGSGYGYTF.

The V call is TRBV6-1, the J call TRBJ2-2; D tentatively fits TRBD1 or TRBD2 (6 bases each). This CDR3 has 15 residues. CDR1 is MNHNS, CDR2 SASEGT, per germline. Trimming took off 5 bases at V and 7 bases at J, with 17 bases between the two ends. As DNA, the CDR3 is TGTGCCAGCAGTTTAGGGGGGTGGGCTGTCGGGGAGCTGTTTTTT. Its protein is CASSLGGWAVGELFF.

This clone was seen at least ten times. The CDR3 loop reads CSAPDRGLPLNYGYTF. In nucleotides, the CDR3 is TGCAGTGCCCCGGACAGGGGCCTGCCTCTGAACTATGGCTACACCTTC. This chain uses TRBV20-1 with TRBJ1-2, with 9 bases lining up with TRBD1. After removal of 6 bases from V and 2 bases from J, the junction contained 13 bases not matched to a gene. This CDR3 has 16 amino acids. CDR1 is DFQATT and CDR2 is SNEGSKA in the germline V gene (reference sequence).

This clone was seen ten or more times. The rearrangement uses TRBV18 and TRBJ1-2; 8 nucleotides align to TRBD1. CDR3 size: 16 residues. Germline V gene data show CDR1 as KGHSH and CDR2 as LQKENI. The junction had 8 bases not matched to a gene; V was cut back by 2 bases and J by 3 bases. The CDR3 loop reads CASSPVTGGIYYGYTF. Written as DNA, the CDR3 is TGTGCCAGCTCACCAGTTACAGGGGGAATCTACTATGGCTACACCTTC.

This clone occurred many times. J is TRBJ1-1 and V is TRBV5-1, with TRBD1 matching over 7 bases. The CDR3 loop spans 17 amino acids. Trimming cost V 4 bases and J 1 base; bases outside gene matches: 13. Germline CDR1 reads SGHRS; CDR2 reads YFSETQ. The CDR3 nucleotides read TGCGCCAGCAGCCTGGATAGACCGACAGGGAGGAACACTGAAGCTTTCTTT. Residues: CASSLDRPTGRNTEAFF.

This clone occurred many times. V and J are TRBV7-2 and TRBJ2-2, with 7 bases fitting TRBD1. J gave up 5 bases and V 5 bases, and 8 bases lay outside the gene matches. CDR1 SGHTA and CDR2 FQGNSA come from the germline V gene. There are 15 residues in the CDR3. The chain's CDR3 is CASSKGQIGTGELFF. The DNA of the CDR3 is TGTGCCAGCAGCAAGGGACAGATAGGGACCGGGGAGCTGTTTTTT.

This clone was picked up many times. The chain has TRBV6-1 and TRBJ2-1; D is undetermined. CDR1 and CDR2 from the germline V gene are MNHNS and SASEGT. V lost 1 base to trimming and J lost 4 bases, with 8 bases between them. This CDR3 contains 14 residues. The CDR3 DNA is TGTGCCAGCAGTGAAGGGCCCTTTTACAATGAGCAGTTCTTC. Its translation: CASSEGPFYNEQFF.

This clone has a count of ten or more. A much larger clone differs by one base, so this may be a read error. DNA for the CDR3: TGTGCCAGCGGCCGGGACTTTATCGAAAAACTGTTTTTC. Translated: CASGRDFIEKLFF. V gene TRBV6-5 combines with J gene TRBJ1-4; TRBD1 might be the D (5 bases). CDR1 is MNHEY and CDR2 is SVGAGI in the germline V gene. CDR3 length equals 13 residues.

This clone was detected ten times or more. The gene calls are TRBV5-1 and TRBJ1-5, with 8 nucleotides matching TRBD1. Germline CDR1 is SGHRS and CDR2 is YFSETQ. The CDR3 extends over 15 amino acids. With 1 base clipped from V and 4 bases from J, the junction kept 4 bases outside the gene matches. The CDR3 coding sequence is TGCGCCAGCAGCTTGAATACAGGGGGAAATCAGCCCCAGCATTTT. It is translated as CASSLNTGGNQPQHF.

This clone was recorded many times. This chain links TRBV24-1 with TRBJ2-5; TRBD2 might be the D (5 bases). Trimming pared 4 bases from V and 5 bases from J, leaving 10 bases between. The CDR3 is made up of 13 amino acids. Germline values: CDR1 KGHDR, CDR2 SFDVKD. For the CDR3, the DNA is TGTGCCACCAGTGAGAACGGGGAGGAGACCCAGTACTTC. It encodes CATSENGEETQYF.

This clone was observed at least ten times. The chain uses TRBV5-1 and TRBJ2-1; 8 bases match TRBD1. Germline trimming cut 1 base from V and 9 bases from J; bases unmatched to any gene: 6. Looked up from germline, CDR1 is SGHRS and CDR2 is YFSETQ. CDR3 length equals 14 residues. CDR3 region: CASSLRQGASEQFF. The CDR3 DNA is TGCGCCAGCAGCTTGAGGCAGGGGGCCAGTGAGCAGTTCTTC.

This clone was counted ten times or more. This chain joins TRBV27 and TRBJ2-7; 10 nucleotides align to TRBD1. CDR3 length: 16 amino acids. Germline CDR1 MNHEY, CDR2 SMNVEV (reference sequence). The trim removed 4 bases at V and 2 bases at J, leaving 8 bases unmatched. The CDR3 DNA reads TGTGCCAGCAGTTCCACCGGGACAGGGGTTCCCTACGAGCAGTACTTC. Translation gives CASSSTGTGVPYEQYF.

The table lists this clone with many counts. This specimen includes other DNA sequences encoding the same CDR3. The chain joins TRBV7-3 to TRBJ1-1; D call uncertain. CDR3 length: 17 amino acids. Trimming left V 4 bases short and J 1 base short, with 19 bases between. CDR1 is SGHTA and CDR2 is FQGTGA in the germline V gene. The CDR3 region is CASSSLSRTAGNTEAFF. CDR3 coding DNA: TGTGCCAGCAGCTCGCTCTCTCGGACCGCGGGGAACACTGAAGCTTTCTTT.

By sample share, this clone is medium-sized. This chain uses TRBV6-1 with TRBJ2-2; TRBD1 matches at 8 bases. Germline V CDR1 and CDR2: MNHNS, SASEGT. The CDR3 length is 14 residues. Unmatched junction bases numbered 4, after V lost 6 bases and J lost 4 bases. The CDR3 bases are TGTGCCAGCAGGGTCGACAGGGGCACCGGGGAGCTGTTTTTT. Its protein product is CASRVDRGTGELFF.

This clone was counted between two and nine times. A much larger clone lies a single base off, so this may be a read error. The same CDR3 is also encoded by other DNA sequences in this sample. The rearrangement links TRBV7-2 to TRBJ1-1; D is ambiguous. The CDR3 spans 14 residues. The germline CDR1 and CDR2 sequences are SGHTA and FQGNSA. For the CDR3, the DNA is TGCGCCAGCAGCTTGTTCGGGCAGGCGGTTGAAGCTTTCTTT. Amino acid sequence: CASSLFGQAVEAFF.

By sample fraction, this clone is medium-sized. The chain couples TRBV6-1 to TRBJ1-2; D is perhaps TRBD1 (6 bases). Germline-derived CDR1 and CDR2 are MNHNS and SASEGT. This CDR3 comprises 17 residues. Deletions cut 2 bases from V and 4 bases from J, with 20 bases between. The CDR3 DNA sequence: TGTGCCAGCAGTGAACCTGGGCACCAGCTCAGGGGCTATGGCTACACCTTC. Its protein is CASSEPGHQLRGYGYTF.

This clone occurred many times. This chain links TRBV12-3 or TRBV12-4 with TRBJ2-3, with D unresolved. The length of the CDR3 is 11 residues. With 6 bases removed from V and 6 bases from J, the gap between germline ends came to 7 bases. As DNA, the CDR3 is TGTGCCAGCAGCTTCCTCGATACGCAGTATTTT. It is translated as CASSFLDTQYF.